A single sample is the source of the 5 T cell receptor beta chains below, sequenced in a study of blood T cell repertoires in COVID-19. This table comes from immunoSEQ multiplex PCR, and its TCRdb copy is limited to in-frame clones, with some not included. In the table there are about 490,000 clones, roughly 88% of which are singletons. Sequenced material: peripheral blood. The receptors were sampled from a human donor in a cohort sampled during active COVID-19.

This clone was observed many times. This chain connects TRBV6-6 to TRBJ2-7, with 7 bases identical to TRBD1. Trimming at V came to 6 bases and at J to 2 bases, leaving 7 bases not matched to a gene. Germline CDR1 and CDR2: MNHNY and SVGAGI (reference sequence). This CDR3 is built from 14 residues. CDR3 region: CASSDPGQTYEQYF. CDR3 in DNA: TGTGCCAGCAGCGATCCGGGACAGACCTACGAGCAGTACTTC.

Here the CDR3 reads CASSLVRQGASFF. The CDR3 DNA follows: TGTGCCAGCAGCTTAGTACGCCAGGGGGCATCTTTCTTT. The chain combines TRBV7-2 with TRBJ1-1, with 8 bases that match TRBD1. Germline CDR1 reads SGHTA; CDR2 reads FQGNSA. This CDR3 is 13 amino acids long. J was trimmed by 12 bases and V by 1 base; bases with no gene match: 7.

V is TRBV4-1 and J is TRBJ1-6; 8 nucleotides agree with TRBD1. The V and J ends lost 3 bases and 6 bases, in that order; junction bases with no gene match: 10. Germline CDR1 MGHRA, CDR2 YSYEKL. This CDR3 has 17 residues. The DNA for the CDR3 is TGCGCCAGCAGCCACCCCAAGGGTCAGGGGGCTAATTCACCCCTCCACTTT. Translating it yields CASSHPKGQGANSPLHF.

Concerning this clone itself: Other DNA sequences from this sample encode an identical CDR3 as well. The chain employs TRBV27 and TRBJ1-4, with a weak D call TRBD1 (5 bases). Germline values: CDR1 MNHEY, CDR2 SMNVEV (reference sequence). V lost 3 bases, J lost 6 bases, and 8 bases lay in between. The CDR3 contains 13 residues. CDR3 DNA sequence: TGTGCCAGCAGTTTTGGGGGGGATGAAAAACTGTTTTTT. Protein product: CASSFGGDEKLFF.

The count of this clone is one. The CDR3 DNA reads as TGTGCCAGCAGCCGTAAGAGCGGGAGCACAGATACGCAGTATTTT. It translates to CASSRKSGSTDTQYF. The chain combines TRBV7-2 with TRBJ2-3, with D perhaps matching TRBD2 (6 bases). This CDR3 spans 15 amino acids. V was cut by 5 bases and J by 0 bases, with 12 bases left in between. Per germline, CDR1 SGHTA and CDR2 FQGNSA.